A selection of T cell receptor beta chains follows, all from one sample in a study of cytomegalovirus exposure and HLA in healthy donors. Clones were sequenced by immunoSEQ multiplex PCR, and TCRdb holds only the in-frame ones, with some missing. The profile shows 140,000 or so clones, roughly 80% of them singletons. Sequencing used PBMCs. Source of these receptors: a male donor in good health and CMV-seronegative. Both conserved end residues are part of each CDR3. The D gene is left open where the match is weak. A row's size may be missing; if present it is once, few, many or a size class.

v_call: TRBV9; j_call: TRBJ2-7; d_call: .; clone_size: .; cdr3_aa: CASSVAAEDEQYF; cdr3_nt: TGTGCCAGCAGCGTAGCTGCCGAGGACGAGCAGTACTTC
v_call: TRBV4-2; j_call: TRBJ1-6; d_call: .; clone_size: .; cdr3_aa: CASSQDQGRYSPLHF; cdr3_nt: TGTGCCAGCAGCCAAGATCAGGGGCGGTATTCACCCCTCCACTTT
v_call: TRBV5-4; j_call: TRBJ1-1; d_call: .; clone_size: .; cdr3_aa: CASSSRQGGVNTEAFF; cdr3_nt: TGTGCCAGCAGCTCGCGTCAAGGGGGAGTGAACACTGAAGCTTTCTTT
v_call: TRBV6-5; j_call: TRBJ1-1; d_call: TRBD1; clone_size: once; cdr3_aa: CASTLDRANTEAFF; cdr3_nt: TGTGCCAGCACCTTAGACAGGGCGAACACTGAAGCTTTCTTT
v_call: TRBV4-1; j_call: TRBJ1-1; d_call: .; clone_size: once; cdr3_aa: CASSPTGVMEAFF; cdr3_nt: TGCGCCAGCAGCCCCACCGGGGTGATGGAAGCTTTCTTT
v_call: TRBV5-4; j_call: TRBJ2-1; d_call: .; clone_size: .; cdr3_aa: CASSLALSYNEQFF; cdr3_nt: TGTGCCAGCAGCTTAGCTCTCTCCTACAATGAGCAGTTCTTC
v_call: TRBV19; j_call: TRBJ1-1; d_call: .; clone_size: .; cdr3_aa: CASSVNEDTEAFF; cdr3_nt: TGTGCCAGTAGTGTCAACGAGGACACTGAAGCTTTCTTT
v_call: TRBV18; j_call: TRBJ2-5; d_call: TRBD2; clone_size: .; cdr3_aa: CASSPLAGTIGETQYF; cdr3_nt: TGTGCCAGCTCACCTCTAGCGGGGACCATTGGAGAGACCCAGTACTTC
v_call: TRBV19; j_call: TRBJ2-5; d_call: .; clone_size: once; cdr3_aa: CASSIAGQETQYF; cdr3_nt: TGTGCCAGTAGTATAGCGGGCCAAGAGACCCAGTACTTC
v_call: TRBV19; j_call: TRBJ2-1; d_call: TRBD2; clone_size: .; cdr3_aa: CASTLSPLRLAGSYNEQFF; cdr3_nt: TGTGCCAGTACCCTTTCCCCCCTACGACTAGCGGGGTCCTACAATGAGCAGTTCTTC
v_call: TRBV27; j_call: TRBJ2-3; d_call: TRBD1; clone_size: .; cdr3_aa: CASSFGTARGPDTQYF; cdr3_nt: TGTGCCAGCAGTTTCGGGACAGCCAGGGGTCCAGATACGCAGTATTTT
v_call: TRBV7-7; j_call: TRBJ2-3; d_call: .; clone_size: .; cdr3_aa: CASSLSGTYTDTQYF; cdr3_nt: TGTGCTAGCAGCTTATCCGGGACTTACACAGATACGCAGTATTTT
v_call: TRBV5-8; j_call: TRBJ2-1; d_call: .; clone_size: .; cdr3_aa: CASSLADSLYNEQFF; cdr3_nt: TGTGCCAGCAGCTTGGCGGACAGCTTATACAATGAGCAGTTCTTC
v_call: TRBV6-5; j_call: TRBJ1-5; d_call: .; clone_size: .; cdr3_aa: CASSYIGGGQPQHF; cdr3_nt: TGTGCCAGCAGTTACATAGGGGGGGGTCAGCCCCAGCATTTT
v_call: TRBV7-9; j_call: TRBJ2-1; d_call: .; clone_size: .; cdr3_aa: CASSLMGHSSYNEQFF; cdr3_nt: TGTGCCAGCAGTCTAATGGGACATAGCTCCTACAATGAGCAGTTCTTC
v_call: TRBV16; j_call: TRBJ2-7; d_call: .; clone_size: .; cdr3_aa: CASSRGDYEQYF; cdr3_nt: TGTGCCAGCAGCCGGGGGGACTACGAGCAGTACTTC
v_call: TRBV7-9; j_call: TRBJ1-1; d_call: .; clone_size: once; cdr3_aa: CSSSRGGLNTEAFF; cdr3_nt: TGTTCCAGCAGCCGGGGAGGTTTGAACACTGAAGCTTTCTTT
v_call: TRBV19; j_call: TRBJ2-2; d_call: .; clone_size: .; cdr3_aa: CASSQIVRTGELFF; cdr3_nt: TGTGCCAGTAGCCAAATAGTGCGGACCGGGGAGCTGTTTTTT
v_call: TRBV6-1; j_call: TRBJ1-1; d_call: TRBD1; clone_size: .; cdr3_aa: CASRVDRGQAEAFF; cdr3_nt: TGTGCCAGCAGGGTGGACAGGGGCCAAGCTGAAGCTTTCTTT
v_call: TRBV5-1; j_call: TRBJ2-2; d_call: .; clone_size: .; cdr3_aa: CASSLGANINTGELFF; cdr3_nt: TGCGCCAGCAGCTTGGGGGCTAACATTAACACCGGGGAGCTGTTTTTT
v_call: TRBV7-2; j_call: TRBJ1-1; d_call: .; clone_size: .; cdr3_aa: CASSQQGPDTEAFF; cdr3_nt: TGTGCCAGCAGCCAACAGGGACCTGACACTGAAGCTTTCTTT
v_call: TRBV6-5; j_call: TRBJ1-1; d_call: .; clone_size: .; cdr3_aa: CASSYSSLADEAFF; cdr3_nt: TGTGCCAGCAGTTACTCGTCCTTGGCGGATGAAGCTTTCTTT
v_call: TRBV15; j_call: TRBJ2-2; d_call: .; clone_size: few; cdr3_aa: CATSRVQDTGELFF; cdr3_nt: TGTGCCACCAGCAGAGTCCAGGACACCGGGGAGCTGTTTTTT
v_call: TRBV5-1; j_call: TRBJ2-7; d_call: TRBD2; clone_size: .; cdr3_aa: CASSAVMAGGGEQYF; cdr3_nt: TGTGCCAGCAGCGCGGTGATGGCGGGAGGTGGAGAGCAGTACTTC
v_call: TRBV27; j_call: TRBJ1-1; d_call: .; clone_size: .; cdr3_aa: CASTLKGVGGTEAFF; cdr3_nt: TGTGCCAGCACCCTGAAAGGGGTGGGTGGGACTGAAGCTTTCTTT
v_call: TRBV6-4; j_call: TRBJ1-1; d_call: .; clone_size: .; cdr3_aa: CASSSRGDTEAFF; cdr3_nt: TGTGCCAGCAGTAGTAGGGGTGACACTGAAGCTTTCTTT
v_call: TRBV6-6; j_call: TRBJ2-7; d_call: .; clone_size: .; cdr3_aa: CASSPTQGGTYEQYF; cdr3_nt: TGTGCCAGCAGCCCCACCCAGGGGGGAACGTACGAGCAGTACTTC
v_call: TRBV5-1; j_call: TRBJ2-1; d_call: .; clone_size: .; cdr3_aa: CASSPQWTRTGGDSYNEQFF; cdr3_nt: TGCGCCAGCAGCCCCCAATGGACAAGGACTGGCGGGGACTCCTACAATGAGCAGTTCTTC
v_call: TRBV15; j_call: TRBJ1-1; d_call: .; clone_size: .; cdr3_aa: CATSKDPPRGTEAFF; cdr3_nt: TGTGCCACCAGCAAAGACCCCCCTCGAGGCACTGAAGCTTTCTTT
v_call: TRBV21-1; j_call: TRBJ2-6; d_call: .; clone_size: .; cdr3_aa: CASSKRARDRGVSGANVLTF; cdr3_nt: TGTGCCAGCAGCAAAAGGGCTAGGGACAGGGGTGTCTCCGGGGCCAACGTCCTGACTTTC
v_call: TRBV10-2; j_call: TRBJ2-3; d_call: .; clone_size: .; cdr3_aa: CASSLPDTTDRHADTQYF; cdr3_nt: TGCGCCAGCAGTTTACCTGACACGACTGACAGGCATGCAGATACGCAGTATTTT
v_call: TRBV5-1; j_call: TRBJ2-1; d_call: .; clone_size: .; cdr3_aa: CASSLGLGVSGDNEQFF; cdr3_nt: TGCGCCAGCAGCTTGGGACTTGGGGTATCGGGGGACAATGAGCAGTTCTTC
v_call: TRBV6-5; j_call: TRBJ2-1; d_call: .; clone_size: .; cdr3_aa: CASRPGQYNEQFF; cdr3_nt: TGTGCCAGCAGACCCGGACAGTACAATGAGCAGTTCTTC
v_call: TRBV5-1; j_call: TRBJ2-7; d_call: TRBD1; clone_size: .; cdr3_aa: CASSLDLGGTGTYEQYF; cdr3_nt: TGCGCCAGCAGCTTGGATCTTGGGGGGACAGGGACTTACGAGCAGTACTTC
v_call: TRBV4-3; j_call: TRBJ2-7; d_call: .; clone_size: .; cdr3_aa: CASSQVRTASYEQYF; cdr3_nt: TGCGCCAGCAGCCAAGTTAGGACAGCATCCTACGAGCAGTACTTC
v_call: TRBV6-5; j_call: TRBJ2-5; d_call: .; clone_size: .; cdr3_aa: CASSYVSNQETQYF; cdr3_nt: TGTGCCAGCAGTTACGTGAGCAATCAAGAGACCCAGTACTTC
v_call: TRBV7-9; j_call: TRBJ2-1; d_call: TRBD2; clone_size: .; cdr3_aa: CASSRSGSHAYNEQFF; cdr3_nt: TGTGCCAGCAGCCGTAGCGGGAGTCACGCTTACAATGAGCAGTTCTTC
v_call: TRBV5-1; j_call: TRBJ2-1; d_call: TRBD2; clone_size: few; cdr3_aa: CASSSGLARPRYNEQFF; cdr3_nt: TGCGCCAGCAGCTCGGGACTAGCGAGACCTCGGTACAATGAGCAGTTCTTC
v_call: TRBV6-5; j_call: TRBJ1-1; d_call: .; clone_size: .; cdr3_aa: CASRGGLGEAFF; cdr3_nt: TGTGCCAGCAGAGGGGGTCTTGGTGAAGCTTTCTTT
v_call: TRBV15; j_call: TRBJ2-1; d_call: TRBD2; clone_size: .; cdr3_aa: CATSRDRPPGTSGMYRHYYNEQFF; cdr3_nt: TGTGCCACCAGCAGAGATCGTCCTCCCGGGACTAGCGGGATGTACCGACACTACTACAATGAGCAGTTCTTC
v_call: TRBV28; j_call: TRBJ2-7; d_call: TRBD1; clone_size: .; cdr3_aa: CASSLLKRTGRGEQYF; cdr3_nt: TGTGCCAGCAGTTTACTTAAACGGACAGGGAGAGGGGAGCAGTACTTC
v_call: TRBV28; j_call: TRBJ1-6; d_call: .; clone_size: once; cdr3_aa: CASSLLGPDESSPLHF; cdr3_nt: TGTGCCAGCAGTTTATTGGGGCCGGACGAGAGTTCACCCCTCCACTTT
v_call: TRBV5-1; j_call: TRBJ2-7; d_call: .; clone_size: .; cdr3_aa: CASSFGSGSHEQYF; cdr3_nt: TGCGCCAGCAGCTTTGGATCCGGGTCCCACGAGCAGTACTTC
v_call: TRBV5-5; j_call: TRBJ1-1; d_call: TRBD1; clone_size: .; cdr3_aa: CASSLGTATNTEAFF; cdr3_nt: TGTGCCAGCAGCCTCGGGACAGCAACGAACACTGAAGCTTTCTTT
v_call: TRBV6-4; j_call: TRBJ2-1; d_call: TRBD2; clone_size: .; cdr3_aa: CASSRSGGPSYNEQFF; cdr3_nt: TGTGCCAGCAGTCGTAGCGGGGGGCCCTCCTACAATGAGCAGTTCTTC